The present T cell receptor (beta chain) was sequenced within a study of post-analysis software for immune sequencing data. About the research overall: Relapsing-remitting, secondary progressive and progressive-relapsing forms made up the multiple sclerosis disease courses. Findings of the study overall: By F measure, strong co-clustering occurred among samples prepared in the same batch. Normalized Chao1 diversity was significantly reduced in patients versus controls. Comparison of patients with controls showed 5 or 6 TRBV segments more frequent in patients, TRBV5-6, TRBV5-1 and TRBV20-1 among them.

This CDR3 comprises 14 residues. The germline V gene encodes CDR1 MNHEY and CDR2 SVGAGI. V dropped 4 bases and J dropped 0 bases, with 10 bases sitting between them. Only a few counts were recorded for this clonotype. Its cognate antigen is unknown. Carried by the TCR beta cDNA libraries were unique molecular identifiers. Each sample of about 0.9 to 11 million input T cells yielded roughly 500,000 cDNA molecules, so each molecule approximated one T cell. A single record per CDR3 protein comes from TCRdb applying MiXCR to the PCR reads. The sample shows approximately 570,000 distinct CDR3 sequences, 44% of them seen only once.

The chain uses TRBV6-5 and TRBJ2-7; tentative D call: TRBD2 (6 bases). The source is a girl between 10 and 17 years old with multiple sclerosis. The sequenced sample consisted of blood. The DNA for the CDR3 is TGTGCCAGCAGTTCCGGGAGTAGCTCCTACGAGCAGTACTTC. Translation: CASSSGSSSYEQYF.